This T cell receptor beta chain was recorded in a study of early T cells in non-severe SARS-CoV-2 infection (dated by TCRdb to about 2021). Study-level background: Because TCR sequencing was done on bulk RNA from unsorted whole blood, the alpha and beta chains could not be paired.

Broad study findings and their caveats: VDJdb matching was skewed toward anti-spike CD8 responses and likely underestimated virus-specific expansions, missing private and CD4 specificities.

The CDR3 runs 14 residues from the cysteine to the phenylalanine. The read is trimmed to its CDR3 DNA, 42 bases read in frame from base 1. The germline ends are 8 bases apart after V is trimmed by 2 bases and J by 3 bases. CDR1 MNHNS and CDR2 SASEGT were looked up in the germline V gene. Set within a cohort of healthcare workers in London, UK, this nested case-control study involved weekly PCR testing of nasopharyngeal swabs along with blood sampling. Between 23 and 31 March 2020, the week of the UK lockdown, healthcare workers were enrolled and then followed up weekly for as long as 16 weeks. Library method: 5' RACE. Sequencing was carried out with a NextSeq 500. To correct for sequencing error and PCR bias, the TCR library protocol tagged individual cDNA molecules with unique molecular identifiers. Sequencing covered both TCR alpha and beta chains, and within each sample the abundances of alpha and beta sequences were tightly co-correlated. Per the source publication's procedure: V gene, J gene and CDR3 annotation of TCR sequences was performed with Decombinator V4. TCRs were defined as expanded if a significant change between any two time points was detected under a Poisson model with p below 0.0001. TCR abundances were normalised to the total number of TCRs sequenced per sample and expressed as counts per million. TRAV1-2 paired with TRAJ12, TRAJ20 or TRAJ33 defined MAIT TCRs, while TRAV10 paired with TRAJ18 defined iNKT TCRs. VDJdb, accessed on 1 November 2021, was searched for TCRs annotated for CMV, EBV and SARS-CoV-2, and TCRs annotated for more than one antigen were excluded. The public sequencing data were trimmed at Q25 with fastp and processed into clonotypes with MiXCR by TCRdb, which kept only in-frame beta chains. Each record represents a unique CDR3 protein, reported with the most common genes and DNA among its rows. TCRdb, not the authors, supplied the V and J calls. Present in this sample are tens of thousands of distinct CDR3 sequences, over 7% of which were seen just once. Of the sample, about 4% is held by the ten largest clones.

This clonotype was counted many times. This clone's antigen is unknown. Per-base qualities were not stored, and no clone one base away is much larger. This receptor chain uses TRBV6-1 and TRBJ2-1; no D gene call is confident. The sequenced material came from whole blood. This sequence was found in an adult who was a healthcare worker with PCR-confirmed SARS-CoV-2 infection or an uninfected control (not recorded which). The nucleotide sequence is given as TGTGCCAGCAGTGAATTGGCCGACTACAATGAGCAGTTCTTC. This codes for CASSELADYNEQFF.